One and the same sample provided the 17 T cell receptor beta chains below, sequenced in a study of T-cell reconstitution after alpha-beta-depleted transplantation in children. Unique molecular identifiers were incorporated into the prepared TCRbeta library. From the PCR reads, TCRdb called clonotypes with MiXCR, one entry per CDR3 protein. The sample yields 97,000 or so distinct CDR3 sequences, 7% to 8% seen once. The input for sequencing was PBMCs, taken before TCRalphabeta/CD19-depleted stem cell transplant. These receptors all come from a boy younger than 10 with acute lymphoblastic leukemia, due to receive a stem cell transplant.

This clonotype was counted many times. The chain joins TRBV5-1 to TRBJ2-5, with 7 bases fitting TRBD2. The CDR3 length is 16 residues. The trim removed 0 bases at V and 4 bases at J, leaving 9 bases unmatched. The germline V gene has CDR1 SGHRS and CDR2 YFSETQ. CDR3 sequence reads: CASSLGPAPGGETQYF. CDR3 nucleotides: TGCGCCAGCAGCTTGGGTCCTGCCCCGGGGGGAGAGACCCAGTACTTC. Drawing the rest from reference TRBV5-1 and TRBJ2-5, the complete variable domain is KAGVTQTPRYLIKTRGQQVTLSCSPISGHRSVSWYQQTPGQGLQFLFEYFSETQRNKGNFPGRFSGRQFSNSRSEMNVSTLELGDSALYLCASSLGPAPGGETQYFGPGTRLLVL.

This clonotype was seen more than once but under ten times. For the CDR3, the DNA is TGCAGTGCACGCTGGACAGGGTTAGATCAGCCCCAGCATTTT. Translation gives CSARWTGLDQPQHF. The chain is built from TRBV20-1 and TRBJ1-5; TRBD1 agrees at 8 bases. J was trimmed by 5 bases and V by 6 bases; bases with no gene match: 9. The CDR3 is made up of 14 amino acids. The germline V gene encodes CDR1 DFQATT and CDR2 SNEGSKA (reference sequence).

This clonotype occurred many times. The genes are TRBV12-3 or TRBV12-4 and TRBJ2-1; maybe TRBD1 (5 bases). The V end lost 0 bases, the J end lost 8 bases, and 14 bases lay between the germline ends. This CDR3 is 15 amino acids long. Here the CDR3 reads CASSLAGRREDEQFF. The CDR3 DNA reads TGTGCCAGCAGTTTAGCGGGGCGCCGCGAGGATGAGCAGTTCTTC.

This clonotype has ten or more counts. The chain combines TRBV7-3 with TRBJ2-1; D remains ambiguous. The V end lost 1 base, the J end lost 10 bases, and 8 bases lay between the germline ends. This CDR3 spans 12 amino acids. Per germline, CDR1 SGHTA and CDR2 FQGTGA. Written as DNA, the CDR3 is TGTGCCAGCAGCTTAAACGCCGGGGAGCAGTTCTTC. This gives the protein CASSLNAGEQFF.

This clonotype came up many times. This sequence joins TRBV7-2 and TRBJ1-4; unclear D gene. Trimming cost V 5 bases and J 7 bases, with 17 bases left between them. CDR1 SGHTA and CDR2 FQGNSA come from the germline V gene. The CDR3 is made up of 15 amino acids. The CDR3 protein is CASSPRVARSEKLFF. The DNA for the CDR3 is TGTGCCAGCAGCCCCCGTGTGGCGAGGAGTGAAAAACTGTTTTTT.

This clonotype was counted a few times. The CDR3 loop is CASSFGGGPPNEQFF. The CDR3 region has the DNA TGTGCCAGCAGCTTCGGGGGTGGACCGCCTAATGAGCAGTTCTTC. The chain is built from TRBV7-2 and TRBJ2-1; D possibly corresponds to TRBD2 (6 bases). The V gene lost 3 bases and the J gene lost 7 bases, with 16 bases spanning the gap. Germline CDR1 SGHTA, CDR2 FQGNSA. The CDR3 consists of 15 residues. The variable domain in full, completed from reference TRBV7-2 and TRBJ2-1, reads GAGVSQSPSNKVTEKGKDVELRCDPISGHTALYWYRQSLGQGLEFLIYFQGNSAPDKSGLPSDRFSAERTGGSVSTLTIQRTQQEDSAVYLCASSFGGGPPNEQFFGPGTRLTVL.

This rearrangement joins TRBV11-2 to TRBJ2-2; 9 bases map to TRBD1. CDR3 length: 17 amino acids. The V gene end was trimmed by 4 bases and the J gene end by 4 bases; junction bases not matched to a gene: 10. Germline-derived CDR1 and CDR2 are SGHAT and FQNNGV. DNA of the CDR3: TGTGCCAGCAGCTCCTTCGGGGGACAGGGTGGCACCGGGGAGCTGTTTTTT. This gives the protein CASSSFGGQGGTGELFF. Combining the CDR3 with reference TRBV11-2 and TRBJ2-2 gives the whole variable domain EAGVAQSPRYKIIEKRQSVAFWCNPISGHATLYWYQQILGQGPKLLIQFQNNGVVDDSQLPKDRFSAERLKGVDSTLKIQPAKLEDSAVYLCASSSFGGQGGTGELFFGEGSRLTVL.

Regarding this clonotype: This likely comes from a read error, as the CDR3 has no conserved phenylalanine or tryptophan at its end. The chain carries TRBV6-1 and TRBJ2-7; 10 bases map to TRBD1. Trimming took 5 bases from V and 6 from J; bases not matched to a gene: 7. Germline assignment: CDR1 MNHNS and CDR2 SASEGT. The CDR3 is 14 residues long. CDR3 coding DNA: TGTGCCAGCAGTCCCCCGGGACAGGGGACCGAGCAGTACTAC. Its translation: CASSPPGQGTEQYY.

V gene TRBV11-2 combines with J gene TRBJ2-4; no clear D. V was trimmed by 5 bases and J by 0 bases, leaving 23 bases between them. There are 19 residues in the CDR3. Per the germline V gene, CDR1 is SGHAT and CDR2 is FQNNGV. The CDR3 sequence is CASSRVGSAGALAKNIQYF. The CDR3 bases are TGTGCCAGCAGCCGGGTGGGTTCGGCCGGCGCTTTAGCCAAAAACATTCAGTACTTC.

The V call is TRBV7-6, the J call TRBJ1-4; D is unresolved. Between the trimmed V and J ends, which lost 4 bases and 0 bases, there was a span of 6 bases. Germline CDR1 and CDR2: SGHVS and FNYEAQ. This CDR3 comprises 14 residues. The CDR3 region has the DNA TGTGCCAGCAGCTCCTATACAACTAATGAAAAACTGTTTTTT. Translated, it gives CASSSYTTNEKLFF.

This clonotype has a handful of counts. The chain couples TRBV27 to TRBJ2-5, with a weak D call TRBD1 (6 bases). Trimming shortened V by 6 bases and J by 5 bases, and 16 bases separated the two germline ends. This CDR3 spans 14 amino acids. Germline loops: CDR1 MNHEY, CDR2 SMNVEV (reference sequence). The CDR3 DNA reads TGTGCCAGCAGGATCCAGGGGCGGAAGGAGACCCAGTACTTC. Translation: CASRIQGRKETQYF.

This clonotype was counted many times. The V and J genes are TRBV7-2 and TRBJ1-2; TRBD1 aligns across 12 bases. This CDR3 is 16 amino acids long. Germline values: CDR1 SGHTA, CDR2 FQGNSA. The junction had 9 bases not matched to a gene; V was cut back by 3 bases and J by 7 bases. CDR3 amino acids: CASSLGLGQGASGYTF. The CDR3 region has the DNA TGTGCCAGCAGCTTGGGTCTGGGACAGGGGGCGAGTGGCTACACCTTC. Looking up the rest from reference TRBV7-2 and TRBJ1-2 gives the full variable domain: GAGVSQSPSNKVTEKGKDVELRCDPISGHTALYWYRQSLGQGLEFLIYFQGNSAPDKSGLPSDRFSAERTGGSVSTLTIQRTQQEDSAVYLCASSLGLGQGASGYTFGSGTRLTVV.

This clonotype showed up just a few times. The V call is TRBV7-2, the J call TRBJ2-7, with 9 bases matching TRBD1. The J segment lost 12 bases and the V segment lost 5 bases, leaving 11 bases of the junction unmatched. Germline-derived CDR1 and CDR2 are SGHTA and FQGNSA. The CDR3 runs 13 residues. CDR3 sequence: CASSRRTGEGAYF. The DNA of the CDR3 is TGTGCCAGCAGCAGGCGGACAGGGGAAGGCGCGTACTTC. Full variable domain (rest looked up from reference TRBV7-2 and TRBJ2-7): GAGVSQSPSNKVTEKGKDVELRCDPISGHTALYWYRQSLGQGLEFLIYFQGNSAPDKSGLPSDRFSAERTGGSVSTLTIQRTQQEDSAVYLCASSRRTGEGAYFGPGTRLTVT.

This clonotype was seen ten or more times. This chain links TRBV7-9 with TRBJ1-4; D is unclear. The CDR3 loop spans 14 amino acids. The V gene's germline CDR1 is SEHNR and CDR2 FQNEAQ (reference sequence). The V end was cut by 2 bases, the J end by 7 bases, with 11 bases between. The CDR3 coding sequence is TGTGCCAGCAGCTTATCACGGGCCGGTGAAAAACTGTTTTTT. Translation: CASSLSRAGEKLFF.

The rearrangement links TRBV12-3 or TRBV12-4 to TRBJ2-7, with D unresolved. Trimming removed 3 bases from V and 1 base from J, with 13 bases in between. This CDR3 is built from 15 residues. CDR3: CASSFGRVFSYEQYF. DNA for the CDR3: TGTGCCAGCAGTTTTGGCCGAGTCTTTTCCTACGAGCAGTACTTC.

This clonotype was seen repeatedly, ten times or more. The chain joins TRBV5-6 to TRBJ2-2; 7 nucleotides line up with TRBD2. The CDR3 sequence is 15 residues long. The junction had 8 bases not matched to a gene; V was cut back by 4 bases and J by 5 bases. Looked up from germline, CDR1 is SGHDT and CDR2 is YYEEEE. Here the CDR3 DNA reads TGTGCCAGCAGCCAATGGACTAGGAGGACCGGGGAGCTGTTTTTT. Translating gives CASSQWTRRTGELFF.

This clonotype showed up many times. The chain employs TRBV5-1 and TRBJ1-1, with D unresolved. The CDR3 totals 14 residues. Germline V gives CDR1 SGHRS, CDR2 YFSETQ. Trimming shortened V by 1 base and J by 1 base, and 8 bases separated the two germline ends. The CDR3 DNA follows: TGCGCCAGCAGCTTGCTGGCGGAGAACACTGAAGCTTTCTTT. The encoded protein is CASSLLAENTEAFF.